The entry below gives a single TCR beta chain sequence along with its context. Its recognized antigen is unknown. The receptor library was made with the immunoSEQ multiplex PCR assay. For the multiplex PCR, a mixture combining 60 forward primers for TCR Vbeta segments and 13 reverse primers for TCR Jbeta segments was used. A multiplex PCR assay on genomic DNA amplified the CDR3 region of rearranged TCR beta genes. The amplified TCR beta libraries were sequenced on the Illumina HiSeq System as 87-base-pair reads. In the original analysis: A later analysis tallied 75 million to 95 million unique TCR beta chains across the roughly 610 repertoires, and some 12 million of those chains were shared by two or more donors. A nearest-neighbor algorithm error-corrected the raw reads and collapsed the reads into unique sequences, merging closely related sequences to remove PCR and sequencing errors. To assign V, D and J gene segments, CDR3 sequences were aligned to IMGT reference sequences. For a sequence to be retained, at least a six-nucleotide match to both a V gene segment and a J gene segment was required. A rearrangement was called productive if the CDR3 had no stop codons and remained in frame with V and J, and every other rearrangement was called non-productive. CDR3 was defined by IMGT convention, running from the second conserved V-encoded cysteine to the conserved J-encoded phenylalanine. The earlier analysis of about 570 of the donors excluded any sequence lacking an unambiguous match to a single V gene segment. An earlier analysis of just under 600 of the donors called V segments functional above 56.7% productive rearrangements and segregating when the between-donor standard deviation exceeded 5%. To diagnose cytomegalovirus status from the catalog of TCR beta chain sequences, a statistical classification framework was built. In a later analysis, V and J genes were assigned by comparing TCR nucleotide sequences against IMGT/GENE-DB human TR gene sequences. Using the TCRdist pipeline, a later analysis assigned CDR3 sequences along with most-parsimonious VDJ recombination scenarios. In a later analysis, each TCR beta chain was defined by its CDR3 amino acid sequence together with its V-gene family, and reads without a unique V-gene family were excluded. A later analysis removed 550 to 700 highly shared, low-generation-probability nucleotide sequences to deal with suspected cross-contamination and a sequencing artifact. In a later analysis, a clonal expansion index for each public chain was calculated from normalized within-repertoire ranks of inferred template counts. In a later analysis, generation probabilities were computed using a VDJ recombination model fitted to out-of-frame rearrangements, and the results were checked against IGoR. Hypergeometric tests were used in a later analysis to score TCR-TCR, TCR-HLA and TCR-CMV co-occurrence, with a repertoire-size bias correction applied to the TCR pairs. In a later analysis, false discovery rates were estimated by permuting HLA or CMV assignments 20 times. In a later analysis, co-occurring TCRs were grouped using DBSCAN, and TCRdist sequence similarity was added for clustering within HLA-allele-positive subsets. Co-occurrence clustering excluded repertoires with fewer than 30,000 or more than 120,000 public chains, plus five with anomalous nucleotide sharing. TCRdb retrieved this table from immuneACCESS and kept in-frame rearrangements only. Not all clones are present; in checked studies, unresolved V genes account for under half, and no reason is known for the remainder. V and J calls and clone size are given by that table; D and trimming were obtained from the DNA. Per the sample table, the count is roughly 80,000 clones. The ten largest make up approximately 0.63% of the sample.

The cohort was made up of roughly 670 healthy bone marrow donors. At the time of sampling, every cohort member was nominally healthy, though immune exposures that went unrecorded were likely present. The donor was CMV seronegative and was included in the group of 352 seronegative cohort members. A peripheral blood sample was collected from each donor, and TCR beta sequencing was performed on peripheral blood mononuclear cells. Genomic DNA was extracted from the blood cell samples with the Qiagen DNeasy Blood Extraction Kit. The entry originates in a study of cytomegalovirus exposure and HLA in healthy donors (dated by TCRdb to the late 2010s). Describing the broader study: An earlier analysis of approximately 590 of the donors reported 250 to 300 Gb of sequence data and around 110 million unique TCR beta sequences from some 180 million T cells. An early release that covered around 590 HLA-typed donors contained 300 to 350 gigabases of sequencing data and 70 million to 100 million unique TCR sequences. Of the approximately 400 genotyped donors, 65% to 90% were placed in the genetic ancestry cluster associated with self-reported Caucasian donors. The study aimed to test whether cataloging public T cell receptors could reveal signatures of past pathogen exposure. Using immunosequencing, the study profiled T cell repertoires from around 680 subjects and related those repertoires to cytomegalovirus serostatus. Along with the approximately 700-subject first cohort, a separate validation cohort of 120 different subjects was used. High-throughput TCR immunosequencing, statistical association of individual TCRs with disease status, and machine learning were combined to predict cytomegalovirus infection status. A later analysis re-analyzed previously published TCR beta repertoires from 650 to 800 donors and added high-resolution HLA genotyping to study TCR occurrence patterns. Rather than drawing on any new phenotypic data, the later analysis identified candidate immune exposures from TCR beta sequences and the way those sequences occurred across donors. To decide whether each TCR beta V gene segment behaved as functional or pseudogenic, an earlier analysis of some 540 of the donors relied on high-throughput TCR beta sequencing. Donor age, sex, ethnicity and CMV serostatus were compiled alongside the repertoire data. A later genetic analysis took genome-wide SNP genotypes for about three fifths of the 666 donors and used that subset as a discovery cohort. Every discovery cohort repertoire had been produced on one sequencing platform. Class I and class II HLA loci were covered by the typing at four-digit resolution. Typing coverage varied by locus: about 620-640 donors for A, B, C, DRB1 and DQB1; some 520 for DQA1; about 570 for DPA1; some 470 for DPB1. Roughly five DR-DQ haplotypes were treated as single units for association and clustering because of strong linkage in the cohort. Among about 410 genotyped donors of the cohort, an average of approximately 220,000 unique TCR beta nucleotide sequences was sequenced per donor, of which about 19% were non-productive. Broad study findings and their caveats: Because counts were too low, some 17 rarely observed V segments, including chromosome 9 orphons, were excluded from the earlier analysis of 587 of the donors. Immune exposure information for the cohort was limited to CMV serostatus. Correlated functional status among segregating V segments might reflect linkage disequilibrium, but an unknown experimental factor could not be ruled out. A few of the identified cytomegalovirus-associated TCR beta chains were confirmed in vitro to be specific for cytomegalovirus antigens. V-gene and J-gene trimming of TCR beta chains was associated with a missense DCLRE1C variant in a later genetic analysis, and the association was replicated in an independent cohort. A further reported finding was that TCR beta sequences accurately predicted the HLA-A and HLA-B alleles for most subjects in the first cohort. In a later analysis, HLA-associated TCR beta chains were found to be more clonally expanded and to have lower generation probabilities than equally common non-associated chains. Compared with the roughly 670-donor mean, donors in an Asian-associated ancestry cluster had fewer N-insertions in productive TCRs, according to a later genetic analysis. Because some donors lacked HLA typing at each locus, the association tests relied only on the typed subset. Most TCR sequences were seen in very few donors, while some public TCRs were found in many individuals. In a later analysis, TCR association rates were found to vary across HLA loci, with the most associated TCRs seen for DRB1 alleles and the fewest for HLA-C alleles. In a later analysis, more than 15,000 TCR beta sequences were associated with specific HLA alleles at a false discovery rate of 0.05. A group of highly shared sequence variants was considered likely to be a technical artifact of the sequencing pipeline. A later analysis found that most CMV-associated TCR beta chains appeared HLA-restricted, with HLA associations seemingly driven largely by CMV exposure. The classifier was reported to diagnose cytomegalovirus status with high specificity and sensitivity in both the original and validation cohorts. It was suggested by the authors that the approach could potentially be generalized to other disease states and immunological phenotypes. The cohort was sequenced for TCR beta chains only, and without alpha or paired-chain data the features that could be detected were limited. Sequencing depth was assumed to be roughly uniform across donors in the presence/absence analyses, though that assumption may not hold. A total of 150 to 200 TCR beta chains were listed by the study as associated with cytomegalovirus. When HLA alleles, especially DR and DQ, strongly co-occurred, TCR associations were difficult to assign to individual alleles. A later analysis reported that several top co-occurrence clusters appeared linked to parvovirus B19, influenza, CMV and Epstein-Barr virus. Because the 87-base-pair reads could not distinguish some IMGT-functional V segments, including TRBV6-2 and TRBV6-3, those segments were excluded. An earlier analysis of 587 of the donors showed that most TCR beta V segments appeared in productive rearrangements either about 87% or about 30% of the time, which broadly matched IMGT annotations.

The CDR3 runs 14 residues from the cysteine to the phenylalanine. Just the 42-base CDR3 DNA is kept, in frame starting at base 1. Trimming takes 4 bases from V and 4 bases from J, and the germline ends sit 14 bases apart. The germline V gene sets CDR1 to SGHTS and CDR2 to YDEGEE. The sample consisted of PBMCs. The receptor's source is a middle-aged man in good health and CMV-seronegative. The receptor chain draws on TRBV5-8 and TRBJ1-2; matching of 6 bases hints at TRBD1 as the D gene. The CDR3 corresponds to CASSPTGMGYGYTF. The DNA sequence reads TGTGCCAGCAGCCCGACAGGAATGGGCTATGGCTACACCTTC.